The text below deals with one TCR beta chain. Its antigen is unknown. No qualities accompany the bases; no much larger clone lies one base away. Patients with autoimmune disease history or receiving systemic immunosuppression were excluded from the trial. Peripheral blood for TCR sequencing was collected from all dose cohorts at baseline, on cycle 4 day 1, and on cycle 7 day 1. Samples were obtained from an open-label, multicenter, first-in-human phase I dose-escalation trial of ivuxolimab. Adults with locally advanced or metastatic melanoma, renal cell carcinoma, hepatocellular carcinoma or head and neck squamous cell carcinoma were enrolled in the trial. Before TCR sequencing, CD4+ and CD8+ T cells were separately sorted from peripheral blood. There are 15 amino acids in the CDR3, from cysteine to phenylalanine inclusive. The only DNA kept is the CDR3, 45 bases in frame from the first base. CDR1 and CDR2 are read off the germline V gene as SGHAT and FQNNGV. The V and J ends are trimmed by 4 bases and 0 bases, leaving 10 bases between them.

These data come from a study of OX40 agonist ivuxolimab in advanced cancers. At the level of the whole study: Ivuxolimab was an agonistic, fully human IgG2 monoclonal antibody directed against OX40 (CD134), a costimulatory receptor. The paper reports the monotherapy dose-escalation portion (N = 52 patients) of the phase I ivuxolimab trial. Intravenous ivuxolimab was administered to patients every 2 weeks at six dose levels: 0.01, 0.1, 0.3, 1.5, 3 and 10 mg/kg. Among the roughly 50 dose-escalation patients, 19 had hepatocellular carcinoma, 15 or so melanoma, 9 renal cell carcinoma and 9 head and neck cancer. In the dose-escalation cohort, 82.7% of patients were male, and the mean age was approximately 55 years, with a range of about 20 to 79. The purpose of peripheral TCRbeta sequencing was to test whether ivuxolimab changed TCR sequence diversity and led to clonal T-cell expansion. Partial responses occurred in three dose-escalation patients, of whom one had hepatocellular carcinoma and two had cutaneous melanoma. Patients were allowed to have had prior anti-PD-1, anti-PD-L1 or anti-CTLA-4 therapy, and 40% to 45% of the dose-escalation patients had previously received checkpoint inhibitors.

Study-level results and caveats: Which antigens the clonally expanded peripheral T cells were specific for was not determined. On average, CD8+ T cells showed more expanded clones than CD4+ T cells after ivuxolimab. At doses from 0.1 to 3.0 mg/kg, clonal expansion was seen in both CD4+ and CD8+ blood T cells between baseline and week 6. In the 0.1-3.0 mg/kg groups, partial responders were among the patients with the lowest normalized peripheral clonal expansion, particularly in CD8+ T cells. Low levels of normalized T-cell clonal expansion were also seen in some nonresponding patients.

For sequencing of the TCRbeta CDR3 region, genomic DNA was extracted from the sorted cells. The immunoSEQ Assay was used to sequence the TCRbeta CDR3 regions. What TCRdb holds here is the immuneACCESS table cut down to in-frame rearrangements. Part of the clones is not present; checked against another copy, under half of the missing clones reflect an unresolved V gene, and the others are unexplained. The sample contains around 38,000 clones, 82% of them found a single time. Together, the top ten hold roughly 20% of the sample. This receptor was taken from an adult with an advanced solid tumor such as melanoma, head and neck, liver or kidney cancer. The sequencing used CD4+ or CD8+ T cells sorted from blood, collected in a trial of the OX40 agonist ivuxolimab. The chain is encoded by TRBV11-2 joined to TRBJ1-3, with a weak D call of TRBD1 (5 bases match). The DNA sequence is as follows: TGTGCCAGCAGCTCACTGAGGGGCTCTGGAAACACCATATATTTT. This codes for CASSSLRGSGNTIYF.